This T cell receptor beta chain was retrieved from a study of Tregs in tolerant kidney transplant recipients. General study findings and limits: This study did not directly address biological reproducibility. The small number of patients limits these findings pending further validation.

Unstimulated Tregs (CD4+CD25+CD127-) and CD4+CD25- non-Tregs were sorted from PBMCs. About this clone: Its antigen is undetermined.

CDR3 length: 17 amino acids. The V and J ends lost 3 bases and 0 bases respectively, with 12 bases between them. Germline V gives CDR1 KGHSH, CDR2 LQKENI. TCRdb keeps only in-frame clones here, not all; method: immunoSEQ multiplex PCR. The repertoire includes roughly 120,000 clones, about 90% of them detected once, and roughly 0.61% sits in the top ten. The rearrangement uses TRBV18 and TRBJ1-6; tentatively, D is TRBD1 (6 bases). This receptor was identified in a human donor in good health. The sequenced sample was CD4+ T cells from blood. The CDR3 spells CASSPRGGSSYNSPLHF. The CDR3 coding sequence is TGTGCCAGCTCACCCAGGGGAGGGAGCTCCTATAATTCACCCCTCCACTTT.